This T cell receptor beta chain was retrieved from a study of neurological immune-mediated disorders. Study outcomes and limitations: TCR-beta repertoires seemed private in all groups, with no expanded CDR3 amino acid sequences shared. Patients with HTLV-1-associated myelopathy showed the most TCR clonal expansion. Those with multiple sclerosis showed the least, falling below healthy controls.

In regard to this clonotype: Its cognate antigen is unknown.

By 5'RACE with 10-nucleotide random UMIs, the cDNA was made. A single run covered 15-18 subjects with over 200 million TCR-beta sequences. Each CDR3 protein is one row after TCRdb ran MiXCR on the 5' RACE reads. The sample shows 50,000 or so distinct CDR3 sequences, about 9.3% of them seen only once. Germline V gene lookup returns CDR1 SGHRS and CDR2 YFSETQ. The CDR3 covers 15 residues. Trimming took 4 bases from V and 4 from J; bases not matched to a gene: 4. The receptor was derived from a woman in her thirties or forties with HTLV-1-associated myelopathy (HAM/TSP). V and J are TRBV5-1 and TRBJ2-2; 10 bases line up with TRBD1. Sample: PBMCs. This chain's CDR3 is CASSRGQGSTGELFF. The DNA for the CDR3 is TGCGCCAGCAGCCGGGGACAGGGGAGCACCGGGGAGCTGTTTTTT.